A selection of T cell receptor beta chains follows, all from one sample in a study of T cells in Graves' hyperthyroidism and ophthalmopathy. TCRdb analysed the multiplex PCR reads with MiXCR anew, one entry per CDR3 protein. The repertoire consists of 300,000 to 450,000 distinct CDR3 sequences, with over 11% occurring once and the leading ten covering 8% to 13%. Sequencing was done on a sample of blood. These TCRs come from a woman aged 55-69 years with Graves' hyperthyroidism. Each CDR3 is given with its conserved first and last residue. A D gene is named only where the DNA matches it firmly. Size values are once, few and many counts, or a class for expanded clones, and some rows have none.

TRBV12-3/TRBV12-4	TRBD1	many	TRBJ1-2	CASTRPGQGGGYTF	TGTGCCAGCACCCGCCCGGGACAGGGGGGTGGCTACACCTTC
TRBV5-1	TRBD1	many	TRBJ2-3	CASTPEGQGSTDTQYF	TGCGCCAGCACCCCAGAGGGACAGGGGAGCACAGATACGCAGTATTTT
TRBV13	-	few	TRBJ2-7	CASSFLFAASYEQYF	TGTGCCAGCAGCTTTCTATTTGCGGCCTCCTACGAGCAGTACTTC
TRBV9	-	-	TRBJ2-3	CASSASGSADTQYF	TGTGCCAGCAGCGCCTCGGGATCCGCAGATACGCAGTATTTT
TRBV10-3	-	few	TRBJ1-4	CAIQDGTNEKLFF	TGTGCCATCCAGGATGGAACTAATGAAAAACTGTTTTTT
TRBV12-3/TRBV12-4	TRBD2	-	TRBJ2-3	CASSLSGITTDTQYF	TGTGCCAGCAGTCTCAGCGGGATTACCACAGATACGCAGTATTTT
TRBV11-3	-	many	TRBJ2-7	CASSLDIGQEQYF	TGTGCCAGCAGCTTGGACATAGGACAAGAGCAGTACTTC
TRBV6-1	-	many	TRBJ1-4	CASELKGWFATNEKLFF	TGTGCCAGCGAGTTGAAGGGATGGTTTGCAACTAATGAAAAACTGTTTTTT
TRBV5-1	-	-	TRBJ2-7	CAGSLAQSSYEQYF	TGCGCCGGCAGCTTGGCACAAAGCTCCTACGAGCAGTACTTC
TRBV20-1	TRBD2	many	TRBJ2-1	CSAGGLAGSEQFF	TGCAGTGCGGGAGGGCTAGCGGGAAGCGAGCAGTTCTTC
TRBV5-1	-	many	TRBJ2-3	CASSREQGRQDTQYF	TGCGCCAGCAGCAGAGAACAGGGACGTCAAGATACGCAGTATTTT
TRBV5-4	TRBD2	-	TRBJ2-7	CASSRRVAGDEQYF	TGTGCCAGCAGCCGTAGGGTTGCGGGGGACGAGCAGTACTTC
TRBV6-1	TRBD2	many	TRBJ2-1	CASEQRGGLEQFF	TGTGCCAGCGAGCAGCGGGGGGGGTTGGAGCAGTTCTTC
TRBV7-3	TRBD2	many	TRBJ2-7	CASSERGSNEQYF	TGTGCCAGCAGCGAGCGCGGGAGCAACGAGCAGTACTTC
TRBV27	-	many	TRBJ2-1	CASSPGGRAHNEQFF	TGTGCCAGCAGCCCCGGGGGGCGGGCACACAATGAGCAGTTCTTC
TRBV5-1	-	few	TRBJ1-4	CASSFGVQPNEKLFF	TGCGCCAGCAGCTTCGGGGTGCAGCCTAATGAAAAACTGTTTTTT
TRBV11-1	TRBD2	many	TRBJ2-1	CASRGDRGRGSSYNEQFF	TGTGCCAGCAGAGGAGACCGAGGGCGCGGGAGCTCCTACAATGAGCAGTTCTTC
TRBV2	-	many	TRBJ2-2	CASSEADGDTNPTGELFF	TGTGCCAGCAGTGAAGCGGACGGCGACACTAACCCCACCGGGGAGCTGTTTTTT
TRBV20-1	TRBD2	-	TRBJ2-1	CSARFYSGRPFF	TGCAGTGCTCGTTTTTATAGCGGGAGGCCGTTCTTC
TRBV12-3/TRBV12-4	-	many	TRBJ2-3	CASSPGQTTTDTQYF	TGTGCCAGCAGCCCAGGACAGACTACCACAGATACGCAGTATTTT
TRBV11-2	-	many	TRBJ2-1	CASSSERSRNEQFF	TGTGCCAGCAGCTCGGAGCGGAGTCGCAATGAGCAGTTCTTC
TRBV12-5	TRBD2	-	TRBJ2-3	CASGSGLAGVSSTDTQYF	TGTGCTAGTGGTTCGGGACTAGCGGGAGTTTCGAGCACAGATACGCAGTATTTT
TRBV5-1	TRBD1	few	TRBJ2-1	CASSLAPTQGANEQFF	TGCGCCAGCAGCTTGGCCCCTACACAGGGGGCGAATGAGCAGTTCTTC
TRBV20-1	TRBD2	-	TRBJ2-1	CSKQLAGGGYNEQFF	TGCTCAAAACAACTAGCGGGAGGAGGTTACAATGAGCAGTTCTTC
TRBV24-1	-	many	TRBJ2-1	CATSDSGEQFF	TGTGCCACCAGTGATTCTGGTGAGCAGTTCTTC
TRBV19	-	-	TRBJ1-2	CASTRTFGYGYTF	TGTGCCAGCACAAGGACGTTCGGCTATGGCTACACCTTC
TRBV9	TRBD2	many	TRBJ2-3	CASSVGGLAATSTDTQYF	TGTGCCAGCAGCGTAGGAGGACTAGCGGCAACTAGCACAGATACGCAGTATTTT
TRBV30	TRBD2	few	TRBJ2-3	CAWDLGGTSGSFWSTDTQYF	TGTGCCTGGGACCTAGGGGGAACTAGCGGGAGTTTTTGGTCGACAGATACGCAGTATTTT